The 4 T cell receptor beta chains given below trace back to one sample, sequenced in a study of neurological immune-mediated disorders. Each CDR3 protein gets one entry after TCRdb re-called the 5' RACE reads with MiXCR. The sample consists of approximately 90,000 distinct CDR3 sequences, 3.5% to 4% of them appearing once. Sequences were obtained from PBMCs. All receptors derive from a woman aged 18-29 years with multiple sclerosis.

The chain uses TRBV27 and TRBJ2-7; weak D call: TRBD1 (6 bases). The CDR3 sequence is 16 residues long. V lost 0 bases and J 0 bases, leaving 12 bases between the germline ends. CDR1 and CDR2 from the germline V gene are MNHEY and SMNVEV (reference sequence). The CDR3 sequence is CASSLSVRGTSYEQYF. For the CDR3, the DNA is TGTGCCAGCAGTTTATCGGTCAGGGGTACCTCCTACGAGCAGTACTTC.

In its sample, this clonotype was seen many times. The chain uses TRBV5-1 and TRBJ1-1; 7 positions match TRBD1. The CDR3 consists of 14 residues. The V segment lost 2 bases and the J segment 0 bases; nucleotides outside the gene matches: 1. In germline, CDR1 is SGHRS, CDR2 YFSETQ. CDR3 sequence: CASSLQGMNTEAFF. DNA for the CDR3: TGCGCCAGCAGCTTACAGGGGATGAACACTGAAGCTTTCTTT.

This clonotype was found many times. The J gene is TRBJ1-3, the V gene TRBV4-3; D call uncertain. Per the germline V gene, CDR1 is LGHNA and CDR2 is YSLEER. V lost 5 bases to trimming and J lost 0 bases, with 17 bases between them. This CDR3 has 17 residues. The CDR3 DNA is TGCGCCAGCAGCTCCCGAGGGCACAGCCGCTCTGGAAACACCATATATTTT. Translated, it gives CASSSRGHSRSGNTIYF.

This clonotype was counted ten times or more. V and J are TRBV5-1 and TRBJ2-2; D is unclear. CDR1 and CDR2 from the germline V gene are SGHRS and YFSETQ. There are 14 residues in the CDR3. The V end was cut by 5 bases, the J end by 2 bases, with 10 bases between. The CDR3 spells CASSPTANTGELFF. The DNA for the CDR3 is TGCGCCAGCAGTCCCACAGCTAACACCGGGGAGCTGTTTTTT.